This T cell receptor (beta chain) was documented in a study of chemoradiotherapy in HPV16-positive cancers. Study-level results: Candidate HPV-specific clones and E7-related TCR motifs grew in tumor during treatment.

Samples were taken several times over chemoradiotherapy. Per the germline V gene, CDR1 is ENHRY and CDR2 is SYGVKD. Trimming took off 8 bases at V and 6 bases at J, with 11 bases between the two ends. This CDR3 is built from 12 residues. In the case of this clone: The antigen remains unidentified.

TCRdb keeps only in-frame clones here, not all; method: immunoSEQ multiplex PCR. In the table there are 25,000 to 30,000 clones, approximately 91% of which are singletons. Sequencing used blood, obtained from a patient who underwent chemoradiotherapy. J is TRBJ2-1 and V is TRBV10-3; D gene ambiguous. The receptor was isolated from a human donor with HPV-associated anogenital cancer. CDR3 residues: CAIGLFLNEQFF. As DNA, the CDR3 is TGTGCCATCGGTCTTTTCCTCAATGAGCAGTTCTTC.